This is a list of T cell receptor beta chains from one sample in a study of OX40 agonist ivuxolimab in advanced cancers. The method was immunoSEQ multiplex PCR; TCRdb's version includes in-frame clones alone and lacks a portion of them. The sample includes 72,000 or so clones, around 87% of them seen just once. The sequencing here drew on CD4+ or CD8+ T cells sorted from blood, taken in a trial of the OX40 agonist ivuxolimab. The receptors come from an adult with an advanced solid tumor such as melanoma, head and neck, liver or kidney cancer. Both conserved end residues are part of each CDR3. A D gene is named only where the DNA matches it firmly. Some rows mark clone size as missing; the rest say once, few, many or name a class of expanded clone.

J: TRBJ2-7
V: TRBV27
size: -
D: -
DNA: TGTGCCAGTCCTCCGGGGGGCCCGGCCTCCTACGAGCAGTACTTC
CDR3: CASPPGGPASYEQYF

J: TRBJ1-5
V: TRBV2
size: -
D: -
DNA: TGTGCCAGCAGTTGGACCCTTGGAAGCAATCAGCCCCAGCATTTT
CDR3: CASSWTLGSNQPQHF

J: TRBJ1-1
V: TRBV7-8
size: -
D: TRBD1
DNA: TGTGCCAGCAGCTTAGCGGCGGCGGGCGTCAGGGGGCTTTCGGGCACTGAAGCTTTCTTT
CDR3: CASSLAAAGVRGLSGTEAFF

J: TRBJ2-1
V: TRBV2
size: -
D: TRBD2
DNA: TGTGCCAGCACCCCTAGCGGGAGTACGAATGAGCAGTTCTTC
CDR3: CASTPSGSTNEQFF

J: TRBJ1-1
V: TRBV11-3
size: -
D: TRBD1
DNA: TGTGCCAGCAGCACCGATGGACAGGGCACTGAAGCTTTCTTT
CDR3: CASSTDGQGTEAFF

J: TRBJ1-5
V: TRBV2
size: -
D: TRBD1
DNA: TGTGCCAGCAGCCCCGGGACAGGCAATCAGCCCCAGCATTTT
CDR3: CASSPGTGNQPQHF

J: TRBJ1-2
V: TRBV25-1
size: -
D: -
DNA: TGTGCCAGCAGCCCTCCGGGGGGCGGGAAGAGCTACACCTTC
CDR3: CASSPPGGGKSYTF

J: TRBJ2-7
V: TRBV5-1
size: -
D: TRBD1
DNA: TGCGCCAGCAGCCCGGAGGGACAGGGGGCGCGGGAGCAGTACTTC
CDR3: CASSPEGQGAREQYF

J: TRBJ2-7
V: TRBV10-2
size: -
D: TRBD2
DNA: TGCGCCAGCAGGGGACTAGCGAACGAGCAGTACTTC
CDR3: CASRGLANEQYF

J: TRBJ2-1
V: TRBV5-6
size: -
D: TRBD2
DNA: TGTGCCAGCAGCTTGGATCGGCTAGCGGGAGCTCATGAGCAGTTCTTC
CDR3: CASSLDRLAGAHEQFF

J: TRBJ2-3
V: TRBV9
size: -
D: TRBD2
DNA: TGTGCCAGCAGCGTAGCGGGAGGGAGCACAGATACGCAGTATTTT
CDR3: CASSVAGGSTDTQYF

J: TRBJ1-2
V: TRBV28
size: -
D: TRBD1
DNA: TGTGCCAGCAGTACGCAGGGGGGATCGGGCACCTTC
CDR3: CASSTQGGSGTF

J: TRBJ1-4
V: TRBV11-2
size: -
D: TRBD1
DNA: TGTGCCAGCAGCGCCTACAGGGGACGCGGTGAAAAACTGTTTTTT
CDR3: CASSAYRGRGEKLFF

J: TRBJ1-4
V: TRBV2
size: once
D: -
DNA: TGTGCCAGCAGTGCAGGGCGCGCTGAAAAACTGTTTTTT
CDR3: CASSAGRAEKLFF

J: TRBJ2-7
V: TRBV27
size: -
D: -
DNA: TGTGCCAGCAGCCCAGGGGGGTCGCGGGGCCCGAGCTCCTACGAGCAGTACTTC
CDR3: CASSPGGSRGPSSYEQYF

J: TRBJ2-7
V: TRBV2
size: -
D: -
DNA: TGTGCCGGGAGTACCTCCTACGAGCAGTACTTC
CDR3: CAGSTSYEQYF

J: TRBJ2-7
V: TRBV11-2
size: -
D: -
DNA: TGTGCCAGCAGCACGAAGACGAGGACGGGCGAGCAGTACTTC
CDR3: CASSTKTRTGEQYF

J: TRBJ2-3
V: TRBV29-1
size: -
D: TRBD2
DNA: TGCAGCGTTGGGGAGAGCGGGGGTAGCACAGATACGCAGTATTTT
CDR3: CSVGESGGSTDTQYF

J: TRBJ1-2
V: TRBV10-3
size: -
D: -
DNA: TGTGCCACCGGGACCGACATTCGCGATGGCTACACCTTC
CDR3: CATGTDIRDGYTF

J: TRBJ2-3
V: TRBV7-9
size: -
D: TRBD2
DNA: TGTGCCAGCAGTCCTACTAGCGGGAAGCAGTATTTT
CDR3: CASSPTSGKQYF

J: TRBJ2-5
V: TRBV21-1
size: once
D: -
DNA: TGTGCCAGCAGCAAAGAACGTCGGCGGGAAGAGACCCAGTACTTC
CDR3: CASSKERRREETQYF

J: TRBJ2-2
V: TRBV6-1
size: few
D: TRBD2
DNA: TGTGCCAGCAGTGAACGGCGGGAGGGGCCCGGGGAGCTGTTTTTT
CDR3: CASSERREGPGELFF

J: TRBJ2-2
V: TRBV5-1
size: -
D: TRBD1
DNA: TGCGCCAGCAGCCCTCGGCCAGGGGGCGACACCGGGGAGCTGTTTTTT
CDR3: CASSPRPGGDTGELFF

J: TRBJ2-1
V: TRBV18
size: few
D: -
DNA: TGTGCCAGCTCACCAATCAGGGATGGTAATGAGCAGTTCTTC
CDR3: CASSPIRDGNEQFF

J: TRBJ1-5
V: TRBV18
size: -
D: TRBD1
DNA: TGTGCCAGCTCACCCGACAGGGGAGGGAGGAATCAGCCCCAGCATTTT
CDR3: CASSPDRGGRNQPQHF

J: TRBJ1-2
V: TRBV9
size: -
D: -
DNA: TGTGCCAGCAACCGACGGGGGGGAGGCTACACCTTC
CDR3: CASNRRGGGYTF

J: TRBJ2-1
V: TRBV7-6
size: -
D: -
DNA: TGTGCCAGCAGCTTTGCGGGGGCTGGGGAGCAGTTCTTC
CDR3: CASSFAGAGEQFF

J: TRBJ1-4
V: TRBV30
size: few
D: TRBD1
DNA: TGTGCCTGGAGTGACAAGGACAGGGGAAGTGAAAAACTGTTTTTT
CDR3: CAWSDKDRGSEKLFF

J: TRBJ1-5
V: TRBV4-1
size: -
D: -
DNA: TGCGCCAGCAGCCAAGGACAGACCAATCAGCCCCAGCATTTT
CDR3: CASSQGQTNQPQHF

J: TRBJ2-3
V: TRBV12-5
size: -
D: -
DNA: TGTGCTAGTGGTTTGGTAATAGCGCGCACAGATACGCAGTATTTT
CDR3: CASGLVIARTDTQYF

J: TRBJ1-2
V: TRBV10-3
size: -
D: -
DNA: TGTACCATCAGTGGAACCGGGACATCTTCTAACTATGGCTACACCTTC
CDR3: CTISGTGTSSNYGYTF

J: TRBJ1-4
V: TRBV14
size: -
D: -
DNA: TGTGCCAGCAGCCAAGCGTTACAGGGAGCACTGTTTTTT
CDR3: CASSQALQGALFF

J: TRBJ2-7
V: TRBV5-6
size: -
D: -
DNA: TGTGCCAGCGCCAGAGGGACATTGAACTCCTACGAGCAGTACTTC
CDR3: CASARGTLNSYEQYF

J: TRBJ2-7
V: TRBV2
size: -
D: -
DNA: TGTGCCAGCAGTGAGCGAGGGGGACTTAGCTCCTACGAGCAGTACTTC
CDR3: CASSERGGLSSYEQYF

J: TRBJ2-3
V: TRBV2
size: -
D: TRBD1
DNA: TGTGCCAGCAGGGGACAGGGTATAGATACGCAGTATTTT
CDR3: CASRGQGIDTQYF

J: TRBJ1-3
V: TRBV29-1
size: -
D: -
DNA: TGCAGCACTCGCGACAGTACTGGAAACACCATATATTTT
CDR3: CSTRDSTGNTIYF

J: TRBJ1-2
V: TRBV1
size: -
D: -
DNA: TGCACCAGCAGCCAAGGCCGCAGGCCACTCTATGGCTACACCTTC
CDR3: CTSSQGRRPLYGYTF

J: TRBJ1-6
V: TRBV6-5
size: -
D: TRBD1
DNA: TGTGCCAGCAGTTACAAGCCGGCAGGGGGGGGTTCACCCCTCCACTTT
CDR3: CASSYKPAGGGSPLHF

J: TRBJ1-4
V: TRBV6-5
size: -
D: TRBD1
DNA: TGTGCCAGCAGTTACTCTTACAGGGGTTCTAATGAAAAACTGTTTTTT
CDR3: CASSYSYRGSNEKLFF

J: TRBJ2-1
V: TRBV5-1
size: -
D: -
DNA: TGCGCCAGCAGCTTGGAAACTAGAAGCGGTGAGCAGTTCTTC
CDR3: CASSLETRSGEQFF

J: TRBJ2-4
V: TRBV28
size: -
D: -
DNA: TGTGCCAGCAGTTTAGCGTTAGCCAAAAACATTCAGTACTTC
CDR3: CASSLALAKNIQYF

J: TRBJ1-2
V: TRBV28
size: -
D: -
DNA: TGTGCCAGCAGTTTATCCGGAGCAGGAAACTATGGCTACACCTTC
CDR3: CASSLSGAGNYGYTF

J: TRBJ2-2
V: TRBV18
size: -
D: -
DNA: TGTGCCAGCTCACCCCTGACAGACGGGGAGCTGTTTTTT
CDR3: CASSPLTDGELFF

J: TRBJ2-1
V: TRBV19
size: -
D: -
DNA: TGTGCCAGTAGTCTCGTATTCTACAATGAGCAGTTCTTC
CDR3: CASSLVFYNEQFF

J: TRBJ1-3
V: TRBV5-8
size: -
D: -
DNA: TGTGCCAGCAGCTTGATCGGGGATCCCGGAAACACCATATATTTT
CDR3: CASSLIGDPGNTIYF

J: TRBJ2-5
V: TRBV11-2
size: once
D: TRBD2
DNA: TGTGCCAGCAGCTCCCGACTAGCGGGCAGGACCCAGTACTTC
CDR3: CASSSRLAGRTQYF

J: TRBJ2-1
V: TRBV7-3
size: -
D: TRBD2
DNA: TGTGCCAGCAGCTTGGCAGCGGGGACCTACAATGAGCAGTTCTTC
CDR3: CASSLAAGTYNEQFF

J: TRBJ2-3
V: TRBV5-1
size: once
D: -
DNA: TGCGCCAGCAATGGGGGGAGCACAGATACGCAGTATTTT
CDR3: CASNGGSTDTQYF

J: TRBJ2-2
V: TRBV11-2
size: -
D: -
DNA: TGTGCCAGCAGCTTAGAGGTCGGAGAGCTGTTTTTT
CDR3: CASSLEVGELFF

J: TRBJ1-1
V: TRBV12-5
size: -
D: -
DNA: TGTGCTAGTGGTTTCGGGGGTAACACTGAAGCTTTCTTT
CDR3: CASGFGGNTEAFF

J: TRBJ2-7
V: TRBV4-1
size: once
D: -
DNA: TGCGCCAGCAGCTTGGGGTTTTCCTACGAGCAGTACTTC
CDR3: CASSLGFSYEQYF

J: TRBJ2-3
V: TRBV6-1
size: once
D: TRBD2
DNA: TGTGCCAGCAGAATAGCGGGGGGCTGGATGGATACGCAGTATTTT
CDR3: CASRIAGGWMDTQYF

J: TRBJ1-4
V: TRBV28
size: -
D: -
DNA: TGTGCCAGCCGGGACACCACTAATGAAAAACTGTTTTTT
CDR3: CASRDTTNEKLFF

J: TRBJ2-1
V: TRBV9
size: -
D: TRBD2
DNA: TGTGCCAGCAGCCCAGGGACTAGGTTTAGTAATGAGCAGTTCTTC
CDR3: CASSPGTRFSNEQFF

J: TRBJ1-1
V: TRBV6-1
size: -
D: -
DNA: TGTGCCAGCAGTGGGCAGATCTACACTGAAGCTTTCTTT
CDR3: CASSGQIYTEAFF

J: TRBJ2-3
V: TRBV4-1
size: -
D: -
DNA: TGCGCCAGCAGCCAAGTTGGGGGCTGGACAGATACGCAGTATTTT
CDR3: CASSQVGGWTDTQYF

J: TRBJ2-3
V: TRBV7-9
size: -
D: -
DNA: TGTGCCAGCAGCTTAGCCAGGGGAGTAGATACGCAGTATTTT
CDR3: CASSLARGVDTQYF

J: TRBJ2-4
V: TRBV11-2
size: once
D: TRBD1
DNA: TGTGCCAGCAGCTTCGGGACAGCGCTAGCCAAAAACATTCAGTACTTC
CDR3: CASSFGTALAKNIQYF